These T cell receptor beta chains were read from a single sample in a study of blood T cell repertoires in COVID-19. Some clones are missing from TCRdb's copy, which holds only in-frame ones; the method was immunoSEQ multiplex PCR. The sample lists about 190,000 clones, over 75% occurring once. Source material: peripheral blood. The receptor set was obtained from an elderly man with COVID-19, enrolled during active disease. Each CDR3 is given without its conserved first and last residue. The order of the fields is CDR3 protein, V gene, D gene, J gene. D genes are given only for firm matches.

CDR3 protein: ASSGTSGVEAF; V gene: TRBV9; D gene: .; J gene: TRBJ1-1
CDR3 protein: ASSPDRGRGYT; V gene: TRBV7-2; D gene: TRBD1; J gene: TRBJ1-2
CDR3 protein: ASSQDRVGNTEAF; V gene: TRBV11-3; D gene: TRBD1; J gene: TRBJ1-1
CDR3 protein: ASSLYSSNTEAF; V gene: TRBV5-1; D gene: .; J gene: TRBJ1-1
CDR3 protein: ASSLALLGQGATTDTQY; V gene: TRBV5-4; D gene: TRBD1; J gene: TRBJ2-3
CDR3 protein: ATSASGTGGEKLF; V gene: TRBV24-1; D gene: TRBD1; J gene: TRBJ1-4
CDR3 protein: ASSMGTSVWIGELF; V gene: TRBV5-1; D gene: .; J gene: TRBJ2-2
CDR3 protein: ASSVRVRANTGELF; V gene: TRBV10-2; D gene: .; J gene: TRBJ2-2
CDR3 protein: ASSLAPENTEAF; V gene: TRBV5-5; D gene: .; J gene: TRBJ1-1
CDR3 protein: ASSLGGSRYNEQF; V gene: TRBV7-9; D gene: .; J gene: TRBJ2-1
CDR3 protein: ASRLTGNTEAF; V gene: TRBV6-5; D gene: .; J gene: TRBJ1-1
CDR3 protein: ASSLGQGGNYGYT; V gene: TRBV18; D gene: TRBD1; J gene: TRBJ1-2
CDR3 protein: ASSVTGQGEKLF; V gene: TRBV9; D gene: .; J gene: TRBJ1-4
CDR3 protein: ASRKTGGNEQY; V gene: TRBV25-1; D gene: TRBD1; J gene: TRBJ2-7
CDR3 protein: ASRGTGSSYEQY; V gene: TRBV6-5; D gene: TRBD1; J gene: TRBJ2-7
CDR3 protein: ASSEGQGREKLF; V gene: TRBV6-1; D gene: .; J gene: TRBJ1-4
CDR3 protein: ASSAGDQPQH; V gene: TRBV5-8; D gene: .; J gene: TRBJ1-5
CDR3 protein: ASSVASGGFTDTQY; V gene: TRBV9; D gene: TRBD2; J gene: TRBJ2-3
CDR3 protein: ASSLSEGAGGYT; V gene: TRBV28; D gene: .; J gene: TRBJ1-2
CDR3 protein: ASSAGQGVATEAF; V gene: TRBV5-1; D gene: TRBD1; J gene: TRBJ1-1
CDR3 protein: ASGLAGQPGELF; V gene: TRBV12-5; D gene: .; J gene: TRBJ2-2
CDR3 protein: ASRTGGETGYGYT; V gene: TRBV7-9; D gene: TRBD1; J gene: TRBJ1-2
CDR3 protein: ASALGGGEFYGYT; V gene: TRBV12-5; D gene: .; J gene: TRBJ1-2
CDR3 protein: ASSRGATGNTIY; V gene: TRBV5-8; D gene: .; J gene: TRBJ1-3
CDR3 protein: ASSFNRADNSPLH; V gene: TRBV5-1; D gene: .; J gene: TRBJ1-6
CDR3 protein: ASSTGGQGYGNTIY; V gene: TRBV2; D gene: TRBD1; J gene: TRBJ1-3
CDR3 protein: ASSLGGGLLGGNTIY; V gene: TRBV5-1; D gene: .; J gene: TRBJ1-3
CDR3 protein: ASTPIGGRNTEAF; V gene: TRBV6-5; D gene: TRBD1; J gene: TRBJ1-1
CDR3 protein: ASSRDSPNEKLF; V gene: TRBV7-9; D gene: TRBD1; J gene: TRBJ1-4
CDR3 protein: ASSLLQGNTEAF; V gene: TRBV5-1; D gene: .; J gene: TRBJ1-1
CDR3 protein: ASSLRVDSPLH; V gene: TRBV6-6; D gene: .; J gene: TRBJ1-6
CDR3 protein: ASSVRQGGLGEKLF; V gene: TRBV13; D gene: TRBD1; J gene: TRBJ1-4
CDR3 protein: ASSVSPGTGELF; V gene: TRBV5-1; D gene: .; J gene: TRBJ2-2
CDR3 protein: ASSYNFREQETQY; V gene: TRBV6-5; D gene: .; J gene: TRBJ2-5